The present TCR beta chain was sequenced within a study of cytomegalovirus exposure and HLA in healthy donors. Study results and limitations: The authors listed over 150 TCR beta chains as cytomegalovirus-associated.

With 60 Vbeta and 13 Jbeta primers, the PCR was carried out. Produced via immunoSEQ multiplex PCR; TCRdb's table is partial and in-frame only. The data show roughly 170,000 clones, approximately 84% seen once. CDR3 length equals 14 residues. Germline V gives CDR1 LNHDA, CDR2 SQIVND (reference sequence). Trimming took off 1 base at V and 1 base at J, with 7 bases between the two ends. There are a few counts of this clone. Its matching antigen is unknown. The identical CDR3 is also encoded by other nucleotide sequences in the sample. This chain joins TRBV19 and TRBJ1-1; possibly TRBD1 for D (6 bases). Sequences were obtained from PBMCs. The TCR sequence derives from a girl aged 5 to 17 in good health and CMV-seropositive. As DNA, the CDR3 is TGTGCCAGTAGTATAGGGACAGCGAACACTGAAGCTTTCTTT. Translation: CASSIGTANTEAFF. Full variable domain (outside the CDR3, taken from reference TRBV19 and TRBJ1-1): DGGITQSPKYLFRKEGQNVTLSCEQNLNHDAMYWYRQDPGQGLRLIYYSQIVNDFQKGDIAEGYSVSREKKESFPLTVTSAQKNPTAFYLCASSIGTANTEAFFGQGTRLTVV.